This TCR beta chain was found in a study of blood T cell repertoires in COVID-19. The protocol was immunoSEQ multiplex PCR, while the TCRdb copy is restricted to in-frame clones and leaves out a portion. The sample records about 220,000 clones, approximately 82% being singletons. Germline V CDR1 and CDR2: SQVTM, ANQGSEA. This CDR3 contains 9 residues. The chain couples TRBV29-1 to TRBJ1-6; D unclear. This sequence was found in a man aged 35 to 55 who had recovered from COVID-19. Sequenced material: PBMCs or T cells enriched from blood (not recorded which). The CDR3 loop is CRFLSPLHF. The CDR3 DNA sequence: TGCAGATTTCTGTCACCCCTCCACTTT.